This paragraph reports one TCR beta chain. Its binding antigen is unknown. Base-call qualities are not available, and no considerably larger clone is one nucleotide away. This specimen belongs to a study of blood T cell repertoires in COVID-19 (dated by TCRdb to 2018 to 2020). Regarding the research as a whole: Samples covering the acute and convalescent phases of COVID-19 were provided by collaborators in the United States, Italy and Spain. The prospective study material was composed of cDNA or gDNA derived from T cells, B-cell-depleted T cells, or PBMCs. Subjects who had been exposed to COVID-19, were actively infected with it, or had recovered from it provided the deeply sampled blood TCRbeta repertoires that made up the dataset. The repertoires were made available in a free public database intended to serve as a resource for research on the immune response to SARS-CoV-2. Samples were obtained from the ongoing ImmuneRACE study (first 160 participants) and from over a thousand subjects provided by 6 global collaborators. Nearly every sample came with metadata listing a de-identified subject ID, COVID-19 status, age in years and sex. HLA class I and class II types, where available, came from metadata supplied by the sample provider rather than from assay-based typing.

Results and caveats for the whole study, not just this receptor: The quantity of clinical and demographic metadata differed by source and by participant and was supplied without curation.

After removal of 6 bases from V and 4 bases from J, the junction retains 8 bases not matched to a gene. Inclusive of the bounding cysteine and phenylalanine, the CDR3 is 13 residues long. The read is trimmed to its CDR3 DNA, 39 bases read in frame from base 1. Via the germline V gene, CDR1 is SQVTM and CDR2 ANQGSEA. In the prospective study, participants were roughly 18 to 89 years old, resided in about two dozen geographic areas of the United States, and were enrolled through a virtual design. To assign participants to cohorts, the prospective study relied on clinical history that participants themselves reported in a screening survey and a study questionnaire. Recovered participants in ImmuneRACE Cohort 3 were defined as having two consecutive negative NP/OP PCR tests, clearance from a healthcare professional, or resolution of symptoms. In the prospective study, whole blood, serum and a nasopharyngeal or oropharyngeal swab were collected from each participant by mobile phlebotomists. Over an approximately 2-month period, participants in the prospective study had the option of providing additional blood draws and questionnaires. Blood samples from the prospective study were shipped frozen or at room temperature prior to DNA extraction.

The immunoSEQ Assay, a bias-controlled multiplex PCR, was used to amplify TCRbeta CDR3 regions from genomic DNA. The paper's data handling went like this. Nucleated cell counts per sample were estimated from amplification of reference gene primers within the assay. To quantify the absolute abundance of each unique TCRbeta CDR3 rearrangement, sequence reads were collapsed and filtered. For each sample, productive Simpson clonality was calculated as the square root of Simpson's diversity index over productive rearrangements. TCRdb carries this immuneACCESS record with in-frame sequences only. Its versions omit some clonotypes, under half of them owing to an unresolved V gene in the studies checked, with the rest unexplained. That table is the source of V, J and clone size, and D and trimming were worked out from the DNA. Here the sample has under 250,000 clones; over 75% occur a single time. The leading ten clones occupy 1.5% to 2% of the sample.

The chain couples TRBV29-1 to TRBJ1-1, with 7 central nucleotides matching TRBD1. Sample: PBMCs or T cells enriched from blood (not recorded which). The clonotype originates from a man aged 35-49 years who had recovered from COVID-19. The nucleotides read TGCAGCGTACGAAGGGGGCTTGGCACTGAAGCTTTCTTT. Translated, it gives CSVRRGLGTEAFF.